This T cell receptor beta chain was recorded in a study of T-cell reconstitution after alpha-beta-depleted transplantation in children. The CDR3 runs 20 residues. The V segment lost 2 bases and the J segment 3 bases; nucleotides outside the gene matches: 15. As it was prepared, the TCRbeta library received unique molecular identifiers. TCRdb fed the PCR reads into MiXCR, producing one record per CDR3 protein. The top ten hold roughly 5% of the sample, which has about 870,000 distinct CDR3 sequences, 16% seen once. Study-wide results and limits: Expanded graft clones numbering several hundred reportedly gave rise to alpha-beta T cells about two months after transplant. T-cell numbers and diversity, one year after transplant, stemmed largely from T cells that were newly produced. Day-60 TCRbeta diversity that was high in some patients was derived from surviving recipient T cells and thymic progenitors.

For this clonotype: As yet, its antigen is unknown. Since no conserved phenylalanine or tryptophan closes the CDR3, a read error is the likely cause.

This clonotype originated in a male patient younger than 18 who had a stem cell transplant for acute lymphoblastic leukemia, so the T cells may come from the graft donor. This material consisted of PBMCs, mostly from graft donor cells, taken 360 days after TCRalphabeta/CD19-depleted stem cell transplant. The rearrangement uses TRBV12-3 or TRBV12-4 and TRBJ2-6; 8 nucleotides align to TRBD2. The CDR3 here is CASSLYARGLGVYGANVLTI. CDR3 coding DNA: TGTGCCAGCAGTTTATATGCCAGGGGACTAGGTGTGTATGGGGCCAACGTCCTGACTATC.